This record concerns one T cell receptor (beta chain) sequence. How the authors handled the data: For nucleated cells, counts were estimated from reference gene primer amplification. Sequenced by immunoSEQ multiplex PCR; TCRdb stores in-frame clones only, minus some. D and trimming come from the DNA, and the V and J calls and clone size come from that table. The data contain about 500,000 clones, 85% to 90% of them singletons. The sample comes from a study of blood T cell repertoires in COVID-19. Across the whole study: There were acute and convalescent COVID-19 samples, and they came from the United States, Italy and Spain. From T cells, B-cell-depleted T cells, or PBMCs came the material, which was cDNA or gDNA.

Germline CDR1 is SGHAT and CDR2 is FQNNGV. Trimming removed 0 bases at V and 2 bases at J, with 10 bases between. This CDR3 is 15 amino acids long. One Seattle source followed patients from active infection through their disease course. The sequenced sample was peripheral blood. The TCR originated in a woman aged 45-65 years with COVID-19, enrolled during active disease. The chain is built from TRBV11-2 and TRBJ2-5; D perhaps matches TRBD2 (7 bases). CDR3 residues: CASSLERGGQETQYF. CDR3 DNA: TGTGCCAGCAGCTTAGAGAGGGGGGGGCAAGAGACCCAGTACTTC.